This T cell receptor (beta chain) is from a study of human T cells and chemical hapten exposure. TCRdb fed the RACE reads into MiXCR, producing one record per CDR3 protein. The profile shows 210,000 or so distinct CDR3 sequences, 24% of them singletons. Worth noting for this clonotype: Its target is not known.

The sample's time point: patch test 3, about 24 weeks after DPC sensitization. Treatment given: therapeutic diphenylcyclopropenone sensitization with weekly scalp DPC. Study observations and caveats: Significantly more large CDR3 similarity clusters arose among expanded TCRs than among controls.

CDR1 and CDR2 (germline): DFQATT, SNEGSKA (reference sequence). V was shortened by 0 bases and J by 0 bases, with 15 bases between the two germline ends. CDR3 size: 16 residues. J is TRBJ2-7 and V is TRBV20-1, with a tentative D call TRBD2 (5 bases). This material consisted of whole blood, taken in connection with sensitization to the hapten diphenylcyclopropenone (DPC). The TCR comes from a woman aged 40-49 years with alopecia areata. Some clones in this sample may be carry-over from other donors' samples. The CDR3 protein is CSARDGSELVSYEQYF. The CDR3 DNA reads TGCAGTGCTAGAGATGGGAGCGAACTAGTCTCCTACGAGCAGTACTTC.